Listed here is a single T cell receptor (beta chain). The target antigen is unknown. The sample is drawn from a study of cytomegalovirus exposure and HLA in healthy donors. Study findings and constraints: TCR sequences were mostly rare, though some public TCRs occurred in many donors. Immune exposure data for these donors was limited to CMV serostatus.

PCR involved 60 Vbeta and 13 Jbeta primers. Sequencing used immunoSEQ multiplex PCR; TCRdb keeps in-frame clones, though not all of them. The sample carries 110,000 to 150,000 clones, approximately 80% recorded once. Germline V gene data show CDR1 as MDHEN and CDR2 as SYDVKM. There are 15 residues in the CDR3. The J segment lost 4 bases and the V segment lost 6 bases, leaving 7 bases of the junction unmatched. The source of this sequence is a male donor in good health and CMV-seropositive. The sequenced sample consisted of PBMCs. The chain carries TRBV28 and TRBJ2-5, with 11 bases aligning to TRBD2. The CDR3 region has the DNA TGTGCCAGCAGCCTCGGGACTAGCGGACCAGAGACCCAGTACTTC. Its translation is CASSLGTSGPETQYF.